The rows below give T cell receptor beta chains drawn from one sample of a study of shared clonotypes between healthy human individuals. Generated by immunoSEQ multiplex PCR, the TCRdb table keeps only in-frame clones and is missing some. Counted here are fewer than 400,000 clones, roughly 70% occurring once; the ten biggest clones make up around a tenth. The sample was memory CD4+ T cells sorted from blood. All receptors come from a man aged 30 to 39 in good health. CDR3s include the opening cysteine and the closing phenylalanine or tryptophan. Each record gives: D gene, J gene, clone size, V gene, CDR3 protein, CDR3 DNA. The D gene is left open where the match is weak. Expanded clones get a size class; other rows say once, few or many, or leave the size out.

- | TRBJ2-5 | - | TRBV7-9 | CASSEGLQETQYF | TGTGCCAGCAGCGAGGGACTGCAGGAGACCCAGTACTTC
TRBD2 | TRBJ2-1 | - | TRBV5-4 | CASSPPLAGASNEQFF | TGTGCCAGCAGCCCACCCCTAGCGGGAGCTTCCAATGAGCAGTTCTTC
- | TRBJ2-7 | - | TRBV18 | CASSPQGLGETDYEQYF | TGTGCCAGCTCACCGCAGGGGTTAGGTGAAACCGACTACGAGCAGTACTTC
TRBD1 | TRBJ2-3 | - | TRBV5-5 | CASSLGSGQGLQSRYF | TGTGCCAGCAGCTTAGGTTCAGGACAGGGGTTGCAGTCGAGGTATTTT
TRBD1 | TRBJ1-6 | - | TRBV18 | CASSLRTGNYNSPLHF | TGTGCCAGCTCACTACGGACAGGGAACTATAATTCACCCCTCCACTTT
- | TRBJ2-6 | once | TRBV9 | CASSPAIRPTGANVLTF | TGTGCCAGCAGCCCAGCGATCCGCCCGACTGGGGCCAACGTCCTGACTTTC
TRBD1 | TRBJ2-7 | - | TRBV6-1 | CASSPQGADYEQYF | TGTGCCAGCAGCCCACAGGGGGCAGACTACGAGCAGTACTTC
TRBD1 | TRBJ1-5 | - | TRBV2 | CASSEWDSGQPQHF | TGTGCCAGCAGTGAATGGGACAGCGGACAGCCCCAGCATTTT
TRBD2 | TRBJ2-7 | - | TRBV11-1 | CASSQGLAGYEQYF | TGTGCCAGCAGCCAGGGACTAGCGGGCTACGAGCAGTACTTC
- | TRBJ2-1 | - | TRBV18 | CASSPTSDNEQFF | TGTGCCAGCTCACCCACTTCCGACAATGAGCAGTTCTTC
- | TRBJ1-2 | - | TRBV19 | CASSILFYGYTF | TGTGCCAGTAGTATCCTCTTCTATGGCTACACCTTC
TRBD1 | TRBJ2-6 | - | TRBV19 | CASTNLLMDRVVSGANVLTF | TGTGCCAGTACCAACCTTTTAATGGACAGGGTTGTGTCTGGGGCCAACGTCCTGACTTTC
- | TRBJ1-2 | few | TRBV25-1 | CASSESYGYTF | TGTGCCAGCAGTGAGAGCTATGGCTACACCTTC
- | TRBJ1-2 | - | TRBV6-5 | CASSPGLHDYGYTF | TGTGCCAGCAGCCCCGGGTTACACGACTATGGCTACACCTTC
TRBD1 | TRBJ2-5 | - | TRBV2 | CASSEARGPQETQYF | TGTGCCAGCAGTGAGGCCAGGGGGCCCCAAGAGACCCAGTACTTC
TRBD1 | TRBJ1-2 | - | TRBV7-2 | CASSFAGTGRDLYGYTF | TGTGCCAGCAGCTTCGCCGGGACAGGGCGCGACCTTTATGGCTACACCTTC
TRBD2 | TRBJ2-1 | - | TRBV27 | CASSAKGAGGAEQFF | TGTGCCAGCAGTGCGAAAGGAGCGGGAGGTGCTGAGCAGTTCTTC
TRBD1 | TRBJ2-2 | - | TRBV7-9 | CASSPRTGGLTGELFF | TGTGCCAGCAGCCCCCGGACAGGGGGACTCACCGGGGAGCTGTTTTTT
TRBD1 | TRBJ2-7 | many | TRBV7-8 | CASSAYRGTGYEQYF | TGTGCCAGCAGCGCTTACAGGGGGACGGGCTACGAGCAGTACTTC
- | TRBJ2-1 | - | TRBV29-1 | CSFRGGINNEQFF | TGCAGCTTCAGGGGCGGAATCAACAATGAGCAGTTCTTC
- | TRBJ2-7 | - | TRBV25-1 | CASSKNGKNEQYF | TGTGCCAGCAGTAAAAACGGGAAAAACGAGCAGTACTTC
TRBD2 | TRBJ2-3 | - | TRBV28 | CASSRSGSTQYF | TGTGCCAGCAGTCGTAGCGGGAGCACGCAGTATTTT
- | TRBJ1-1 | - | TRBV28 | CASSGRGREAFF | TGTGCCAGCAGCGGCCGGGGCAGGGAAGCTTTCTTT
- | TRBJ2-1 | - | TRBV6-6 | CASSPEGYNEQFF | TGTGCCAGCAGTCCGGAGGGATACAATGAGCAGTTCTTC
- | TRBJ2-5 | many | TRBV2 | CASRPPQETQYF | TGTGCCAGCCGTCCCCCCCAAGAGACCCAGTACTTC
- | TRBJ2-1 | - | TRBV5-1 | CASSLAIGMMANEQFF | TGCGCCAGCAGCCTGGCTATAGGGATGATGGCAAATGAGCAGTTCTTC
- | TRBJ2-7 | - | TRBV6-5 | CASSMMSSYEQYF | TGTGCCAGCTCGATGATGAGCTCCTACGAGCAGTACTTC
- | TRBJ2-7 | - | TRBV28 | CASSLWVRRKTYEQYF | TGTGCCAGCAGTTTATGGGTGCGACGGAAGACCTACGAGCAGTACTTC
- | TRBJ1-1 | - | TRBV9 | CASSVRPRNTEAFF | TGTGCCAGCAGCGTTCGACCGAGGAACACTGAAGCTTTCTTT
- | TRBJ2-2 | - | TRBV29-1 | CSVEWRQPGELFF | TGCAGCGTTGAATGGCGGCAACCCGGGGAGCTGTTTTTT
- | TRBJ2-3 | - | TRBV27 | CASSQLADTQYF | TGTGCCAGCAGTCAATTAGCAGATACGCAGTATTTT
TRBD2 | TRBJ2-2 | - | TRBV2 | CASSETSGRGELFF | TGTGCCAGCAGTGAGACTAGCGGGAGAGGGGAGCTGTTTTTT
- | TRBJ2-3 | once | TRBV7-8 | CASSLWGRGTDTQYF | TGTGCCAGCAGCCTCTGGGGTAGAGGAACAGATACGCAGTATTTT
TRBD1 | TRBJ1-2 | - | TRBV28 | CASSPGQETTYTF | TGTGCCAGCAGCCCCGGACAGGAGACAACGTACACCTTC
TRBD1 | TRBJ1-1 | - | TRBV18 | CASSRDRENTEAFF | TGTGCCAGCTCAAGGGACAGGGAGAACACTGAAGCTTTCTTT
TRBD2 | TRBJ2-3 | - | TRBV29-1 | CSVVGTKSTDTQYF | TGCAGCGTTGTAGGGACTAAGAGCACAGATACGCAGTATTTT
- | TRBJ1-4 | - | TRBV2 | CATHRDFGEKLFF | TGTGCCACACACAGGGATTTCGGTGAAAAACTGTTTTTT
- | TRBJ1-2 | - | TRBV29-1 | CSVRAGLTYGYTF | TGCAGCGTTCGCGCCGGACTCACCTATGGCTACACCTTC
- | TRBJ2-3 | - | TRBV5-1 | CASSLGASPPTDTQYF | TGCGCCAGCAGCTTGGGTGCGTCACCACCCACAGATACGCAGTATTTT
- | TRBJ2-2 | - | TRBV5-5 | CASSSPRAWISTGELFF | TGTGCCAGCAGCTCGCCCAGAGCGTGGATTTCGACCGGGGAGCTGTTTTTT
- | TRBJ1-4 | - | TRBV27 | CASRPRGEKLFF | TGTGCCAGTAGACCTAGGGGTGAAAAACTGTTTTTT
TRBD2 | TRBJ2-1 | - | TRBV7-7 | CASSLGTSGRNEQFF | TGTGCCAGCAGCTTAGGGACTAGCGGGAGGAATGAGCAGTTCTTC
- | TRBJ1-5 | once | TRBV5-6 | CASSLGPNGPQHF | TGTGCCAGCAGCTTGGGACCCAACGGGCCCCAGCATTTT
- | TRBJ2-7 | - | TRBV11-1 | CASSNQLVSEQYF | TGTGCCAGCAGCAATCAACTAGTTTCCGAGCAGTACTTC
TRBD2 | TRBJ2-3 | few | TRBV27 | CASSTGTSGRPLQYF | TGTGCCAGCAGTACCGGGACTAGCGGGAGGCCCCTGCAGTATTTT
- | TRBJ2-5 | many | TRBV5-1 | CASSRTTGREETQYF | TGCGCCAGCAGCCGAACGACAGGGAGGGAAGAGACCCAGTACTTC
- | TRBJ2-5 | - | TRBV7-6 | CASSLGRGGVQTQYF | TGTGCCAGCAGCTTAGGGAGGGGGGGCGTGCAGACCCAGTACTTC
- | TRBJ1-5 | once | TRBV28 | CASRSTIGDYSNQPQHF | TGTGCCAGCAGATCGACAATAGGAGATTATAGCAATCAGCCCCAGCATTTT
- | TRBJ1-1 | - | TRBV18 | CASSQNAFEAFF | TGTGCCAGCTCACAAAATGCGTTTGAAGCTTTCTTT
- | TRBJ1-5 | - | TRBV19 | CASSTIRGVDSNQPQHF | TGTGCCAGTAGCACTATAAGGGGGGTAGATAGCAATCAGCCCCAGCATTTT